The present TCR beta chain was sequenced within a study of T cells after yellow fever vaccination. Study background: SMART-Seq v4 Ultra Low Input prepared libraries from low-cell fractions.

Each CDR3 protein gets one entry after TCRdb re-called the 5' RACE reads with MiXCR. In the table there are hundreds of thousands of distinct CDR3 sequences, roughly 13% of which are singletons. CDR3 length: 15 residues. CDR1 and CDR2 (germline): MGHRA, YSYEKL. With 3 bases clipped from V and 2 bases from J, the junction kept 3 bases outside the gene matches. Regarding the study as a whole: Boosting was followed by the reappearance of most primary-vaccination clones (around 96% CD4, 85% to 90% CD8).

This clonotype was detected a few times. Its target is not known. The sequence came from a man under 40 who received the YFV17D yellow fever vaccine. This material consisted of PBMCs, taken on the day of the yellow fever booster vaccination. The chain has TRBV4-1 and TRBJ2-4; 8 bases align to TRBD1. The CDR3 DNA reads as TGCGCCAGCAGCCAGCGACAGGGGCCCAAAAACATTCAGTACTTC. Its translation: CASSQRQGPKNIQYF.